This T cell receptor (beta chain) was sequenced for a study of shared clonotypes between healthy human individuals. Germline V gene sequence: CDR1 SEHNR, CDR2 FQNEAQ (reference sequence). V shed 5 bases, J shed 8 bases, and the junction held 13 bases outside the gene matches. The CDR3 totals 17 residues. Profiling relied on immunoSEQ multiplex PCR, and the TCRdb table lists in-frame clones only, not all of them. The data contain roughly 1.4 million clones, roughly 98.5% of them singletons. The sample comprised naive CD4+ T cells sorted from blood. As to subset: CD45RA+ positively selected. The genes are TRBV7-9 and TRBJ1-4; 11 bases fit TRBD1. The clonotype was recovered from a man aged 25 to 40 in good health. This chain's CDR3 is CASSTPGQGVHQEKLFF. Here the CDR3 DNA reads TGTGCCAGCAGCACACCGGGACAGGGGGTCCATCAGGAAAAACTGTTTTTT.